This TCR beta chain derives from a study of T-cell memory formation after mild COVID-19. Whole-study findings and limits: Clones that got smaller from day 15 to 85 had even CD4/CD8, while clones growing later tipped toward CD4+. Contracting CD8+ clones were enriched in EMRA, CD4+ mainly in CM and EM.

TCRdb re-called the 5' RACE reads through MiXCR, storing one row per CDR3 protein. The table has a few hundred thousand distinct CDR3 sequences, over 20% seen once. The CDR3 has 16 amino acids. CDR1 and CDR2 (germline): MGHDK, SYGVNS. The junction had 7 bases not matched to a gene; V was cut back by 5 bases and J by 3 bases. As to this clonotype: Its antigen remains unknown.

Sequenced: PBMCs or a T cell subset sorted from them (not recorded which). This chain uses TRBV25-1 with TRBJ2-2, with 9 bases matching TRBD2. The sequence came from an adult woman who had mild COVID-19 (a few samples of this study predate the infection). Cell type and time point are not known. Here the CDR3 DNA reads TGTGCCAGCAGTTTTGGGGGACTAGCATACACCGGGGAGCTGTTTTTT. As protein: CASSFGGLAYTGELFF.